The next 5 T cell receptor beta chains were all read from a single sample in a study of blood T cell repertoires in COVID-19. Produced via immunoSEQ multiplex PCR; TCRdb's table is partial and in-frame only. The data hold some 93,000 clones, with 75% to 90% observed a single time. The sequenced sample was peripheral blood. Receptor source: a woman of 80 years or more with acute or convalescent COVID-19.

The chain uses TRBV24-1 and TRBJ1-5, with unresolved D. Looked up from germline, CDR1 is KGHDR and CDR2 is SFDVKD. The CDR3 sequence is 14 residues long. V was clipped by 1 base and J by 7 bases, with 10 bases between them. CDR3 residues: CATSDFGSGQPQHF. CDR3 nucleotide sequence: TGTGCCACCAGTGATTTCGGGTCCGGCCAGCCCCAGCATTTT.

The V gene is TRBV10-3, the J gene TRBJ2-2, with 9 bases fitting TRBD1. Germline lookup yields CDR1 ENHRY and CDR2 SYGVKD. The CDR3 loop spans 13 amino acids. Unmatched junction bases numbered 5, after V lost 10 bases and J lost 5 bases. Here the CDR3 reads CATRQGGTGELFF. DNA for the CDR3: TGTGCCACCCGACAGGGGGGGACCGGGGAGCTGTTTTTT.

The chain joins TRBV20-1 to TRBJ2-7; 8 bases line up with TRBD2. The germline gives CDR1 DFQATT, CDR2 SNEGSKA (reference sequence). This CDR3 comprises 16 residues. Trimming at V came to 3 bases and at J to 3 bases, leaving 13 bases not matched to a gene. The DNA of the CDR3 is TGCAGTGCTAGTGGAATAGGAGCGGGGGTCAACTACGAGCAGTACTTC. Translated: CSASGIGAGVNYEQYF.

This chain connects TRBV19 to TRBJ1-2; 10 bases fit TRBD1. The length of the CDR3 is 13 residues. Germline assignment: CDR1 LNHDA and CDR2 SQIVND (reference sequence). V was pared by 4 bases and J by 8 bases, with 4 bases of the junction left unmatched. As DNA, the CDR3 is TGTGCCAGTAGTAGGGGACAGGGGAGCGGCTACACCTTC. Translating it yields CASSRGQGSGYTF.

This clone was detected a few times. CDR3 DNA: TGTGCCAGCAGGTCTTTAGGAGGTCACTATGGCTACACCTTC. Translation gives CASRSLGGHYGYTF. The chain combines TRBV13 with TRBJ1-2; D not resolved. Germline V gene data show CDR1 as PRHDT and CDR2 as FYEKMQ (reference sequence). The CDR3 is made up of 14 amino acids. Trimming cost V 6 bases and J 3 bases, with 14 bases left between them.